These T cell receptor beta chains were read from a single sample in a study of blood T cell repertoires in COVID-19. Profiled with immunoSEQ multiplex PCR; TCRdb holds only in-frame clones, not every one. The table records 250,000 or so clones, approximately 86% of them present only once. The sequenced sample consisted of PBMCs or T cells enriched from blood (not recorded which). All receptors derive from a woman younger than 45 with acute COVID-19. Each CDR3 is given with its conserved first and last residue. A D gene is named only where the DNA matches it firmly. Where a row states a size, it is once, few, many or the class of an expanded clone; other rows omit it.

D gene: .; clone size: few; CDR3 length: 14; J gene: TRBJ1-1; V gene: TRBV6-5; CDR3 DNA: TGTGCCACCAGATGGGTAGCAGGGGACGGTGAAGCTTTCTTT; CDR3 protein: CATRWVAGDGEAFF
D gene: TRBD1; clone size: .; CDR3 length: 15; J gene: TRBJ2-5; V gene: TRBV11-2; CDR3 DNA: TGTGCCAGCAGCCAGGAGACAGGGTCTGAAGAGACCCAGTACTTC; CDR3 protein: CASSQETGSEETQYF
D gene: TRBD1; clone size: once; CDR3 length: 16; J gene: TRBJ2-7; V gene: TRBV5-8; CDR3 DNA: TGTGCCAGCAGCCTGGGCCCGGGACAGGGGGCCTACGAGCAGTACTTC; CDR3 protein: CASSLGPGQGAYEQYF
D gene: .; clone size: .; CDR3 length: 15; J gene: TRBJ2-6; V gene: TRBV5-5; CDR3 DNA: TGTGCCAGCAGCCCTGGCCGCTCTGGGGCCAACGTCCTGACTTTC; CDR3 protein: CASSPGRSGANVLTF
D gene: .; clone size: .; CDR3 length: 15; J gene: TRBJ1-6; V gene: TRBV6-6; CDR3 DNA: TGTGCCAGCAGGGCCAGGGAAGTTCATAATTCACCCCTCCACTTT; CDR3 protein: CASRAREVHNSPLHF
D gene: .; clone size: .; CDR3 length: 12; J gene: TRBJ1-4; V gene: TRBV10-3; CDR3 DNA: TGTGCCATCGGAGACAGTAATGAAAAACTGTTTTTT; CDR3 protein: CAIGDSNEKLFF
D gene: .; clone size: .; CDR3 length: 13; J gene: TRBJ2-1; V gene: TRBV21-1; CDR3 DNA: TGTGCCAGCACAACAGGTTTGGGCAATGAGCAGTTCTTC; CDR3 protein: CASTTGLGNEQFF
D gene: TRBD1; clone size: .; CDR3 length: 15; J gene: TRBJ1-3; V gene: TRBV7-2; CDR3 DNA: TGTGCCAGCAGTCACGGACAGGGAATAGAAAACACCATATATTTT; CDR3 protein: CASSHGQGIENTIYF
D gene: .; clone size: .; CDR3 length: 14; J gene: TRBJ1-3; V gene: TRBV5-1; CDR3 DNA: TGCGCCAGCACCCTAATGCCCAATGGAAACACCATATATTTT; CDR3 protein: CASTLMPNGNTIYF
D gene: .; clone size: .; CDR3 length: 15; J gene: TRBJ1-6; V gene: TRBV7-2; CDR3 DNA: TGTGCCAGCAGCACAGGGACCTTCTATAATTCACCCCTCCACTTT; CDR3 protein: CASSTGTFYNSPLHF
D gene: .; clone size: .; CDR3 length: 13; J gene: TRBJ1-2; V gene: TRBV19; CDR3 DNA: TGTGCCAGTAGTATCGGGAGTCCCTATGGCTACACCTTC; CDR3 protein: CASSIGSPYGYTF
D gene: .; clone size: few; CDR3 length: 14; J gene: TRBJ1-3; V gene: TRBV12-2; CDR3 DNA: TGTGCAAGTCGCTTTTTTCGCAGAGGAAACACCATATATTTT; CDR3 protein: CASRFFRRGNTIYF
D gene: TRBD1; clone size: .; CDR3 length: 16; J gene: TRBJ1-6; V gene: TRBV3-1/TRBV3-2; CDR3 DNA: TGTGCCAGCAGCCTACTCGACAGGGGTTATAATTCACCCCTCCACTTT; CDR3 protein: CASSLLDRGYNSPLHF
D gene: .; clone size: once; CDR3 length: 13; J gene: TRBJ1-1; V gene: TRBV19; CDR3 DNA: TGTGCCAGTAGAGACAGCCTGAACACTGAAGCTTTCTTT; CDR3 protein: CASRDSLNTEAFF
D gene: TRBD1; clone size: .; CDR3 length: 17; J gene: TRBJ2-3; V gene: TRBV7-2; CDR3 DNA: TGTGCCAGCAGCCCGAGCTCCGGGACAGTGGACACAGATACGCAGTATTTT; CDR3 protein: CASSPSSGTVDTDTQYF
D gene: TRBD1; clone size: .; CDR3 length: 17; J gene: TRBJ2-3; V gene: TRBV5-6; CDR3 DNA: TGTGCCAGCAGCTTGGAGGGTCCGGGACAGAGCACAGATACGCAGTATTTT; CDR3 protein: CASSLEGPGQSTDTQYF
D gene: .; clone size: .; CDR3 length: 11; J gene: TRBJ2-7; V gene: TRBV6-5; CDR3 DNA: TGTGCCAGCGAAACAGGCTACGAGCAGTACTTC; CDR3 protein: CASETGYEQYF
D gene: TRBD1; clone size: .; CDR3 length: 13; J gene: TRBJ1-1; V gene: TRBV5-1; CDR3 DNA: TGCGCCAGCAGCTCCACAGGGGACCGGGAAGCTTTCTTT; CDR3 protein: CASSSTGDREAFF
D gene: TRBD1; clone size: .; CDR3 length: 14; J gene: TRBJ2-1; V gene: TRBV6-5; CDR3 DNA: TGTGCCAGCAGGGGGACAGGGGTCGGCAATGAGCAGTTCTTC; CDR3 protein: CASRGTGVGNEQFF
D gene: TRBD2; clone size: .; CDR3 length: 16; J gene: TRBJ2-1; V gene: TRBV7-2; CDR3 DNA: TGTGCCAGCAGCCTCCTAAGCGGGGGGTCCTACAATGAGCAGTTCTTC; CDR3 protein: CASSLLSGGSYNEQFF
D gene: .; clone size: .; CDR3 length: 16; J gene: TRBJ1-1; V gene: TRBV6-5; CDR3 DNA: TGTGCCAGCAGTTACAACTTTGGGAGGGTTTACACTGAAGCTTTCTTT; CDR3 protein: CASSYNFGRVYTEAFF
D gene: TRBD1; clone size: .; CDR3 length: 13; J gene: TRBJ1-6; V gene: TRBV18; CDR3 DNA: TGTGCCAGCTTAGGACAGGGAAGTTCACCCCTCCACTTT; CDR3 protein: CASLGQGSSPLHF
D gene: .; clone size: once; CDR3 length: 14; J gene: TRBJ1-2; V gene: TRBV30; CDR3 DNA: TGTGCCTGGAGTGCAGGGTTCGTAATAGATGGCTACACCTTC; CDR3 protein: CAWSAGFVIDGYTF
D gene: TRBD1; clone size: once; CDR3 length: 13; J gene: TRBJ2-3; V gene: TRBV25-1; CDR3 DNA: TGTGCCAGCAGTGAAGTCGGGACAGGGGAGCAGTATTTT; CDR3 protein: CASSEVGTGEQYF
D gene: TRBD1; clone size: .; CDR3 length: 15; J gene: TRBJ2-3; V gene: TRBV7-2; CDR3 DNA: TGTGCCAGCAGTCTAAGGAGAGGGGGCGGGGATACGCAGTATTTT; CDR3 protein: CASSLRRGGGDTQYF
D gene: TRBD1; clone size: few; CDR3 length: 15; J gene: TRBJ2-5; V gene: TRBV25-1; CDR3 DNA: TGTGCCAGCAGTGGGGCGGGACAGGGACAAGAGACCCAGTACTTC; CDR3 protein: CASSGAGQGQETQYF
D gene: .; clone size: .; CDR3 length: 14; J gene: TRBJ1-5; V gene: TRBV30; CDR3 DNA: TGTGCCTGGAGTGTACTAAGGGAGAATCAGCCCCAGCATTTT; CDR3 protein: CAWSVLRENQPQHF
D gene: TRBD1; clone size: .; CDR3 length: 13; J gene: TRBJ1-1; V gene: TRBV3-1/TRBV3-2; CDR3 DNA: TGTGCCAGCAGCCACAGGGGGGACACTGAAGCTTTCTTT; CDR3 protein: CASSHRGDTEAFF
D gene: TRBD1; clone size: once; CDR3 length: 15; J gene: TRBJ2-5; V gene: TRBV7-9; CDR3 DNA: TGTGCCAGCAGCATAAAACCAGGGGGTAGCGAGACCCAGTACTTC; CDR3 protein: CASSIKPGGSETQYF
D gene: .; clone size: .; CDR3 length: 13; J gene: TRBJ1-2; V gene: TRBV12-3/TRBV12-4; CDR3 DNA: TGTGCCAGCACCCCAGGGATGGACTATGGCTACACCTTC; CDR3 protein: CASTPGMDYGYTF
D gene: TRBD1; clone size: .; CDR3 length: 16; J gene: TRBJ1-1; V gene: TRBV5-1; CDR3 DNA: TGCGCCAGCAGCTCCAGTCCTCAGGGGGGCAACACTGAAGCTTTCTTT; CDR3 protein: CASSSSPQGGNTEAFF
D gene: .; clone size: few; CDR3 length: 15; J gene: TRBJ1-1; V gene: TRBV6-2/TRBV6-3; CDR3 DNA: TGTGCCAGCAGTTACTCTCTCCCCCGGAGGACTGAAGCTTTCTTT; CDR3 protein: CASSYSLPRRTEAFF
D gene: .; clone size: .; CDR3 length: 15; J gene: TRBJ1-6; V gene: TRBV7-8; CDR3 DNA: TGTGCCAGCAGCTTAAATCCGGGGAGCAATTCACCCCTCCACTTT; CDR3 protein: CASSLNPGSNSPLHF
D gene: TRBD1; clone size: once; CDR3 length: 16; J gene: TRBJ1-4; V gene: TRBV28; CDR3 DNA: TGTGCCAGCAGTTCCCGTCGCAGGGGGCGAAGTGAAAAACTGTTTTTT; CDR3 protein: CASSSRRRGRSEKLFF
D gene: .; clone size: .; CDR3 length: 16; J gene: TRBJ2-7; V gene: TRBV4-3; CDR3 DNA: TGCGCCAGCAGCCCAGGAATGGGGCGGCCTTCGTACGAGCAGTACTTC; CDR3 protein: CASSPGMGRPSYEQYF
D gene: .; clone size: .; CDR3 length: 13; J gene: TRBJ1-1; V gene: TRBV7-2; CDR3 DNA: TGTGCCAGCGCCAGGGGTTTACGCACTGAAGCTTTCTTT; CDR3 protein: CASARGLRTEAFF
D gene: .; clone size: .; CDR3 length: 14; J gene: TRBJ1-2; V gene: TRBV6-5; CDR3 DNA: TGTGCCAGCAGTTACCGGGTAGAGCGGGATGGCTACACCTTC; CDR3 protein: CASSYRVERDGYTF
D gene: .; clone size: once; CDR3 length: 16; J gene: TRBJ2-3; V gene: TRBV19; CDR3 DNA: TGTGCCAGTAGTGGAGCTGCGACGTTTTTGGCAGATACGCAGTATTTT; CDR3 protein: CASSGAATFLADTQYF
D gene: TRBD1; clone size: few; CDR3 length: 16; J gene: TRBJ1-2; V gene: TRBV18; CDR3 DNA: TGTGCCAGCTCAGCCCGGGACAGAAATACTAACTATGGCTACACCTTC; CDR3 protein: CASSARDRNTNYGYTF
D gene: .; clone size: .; CDR3 length: 17; J gene: TRBJ2-2; V gene: TRBV4-2; CDR3 DNA: TGTGCCAGCAGCCAAGGACAGGATCCCCCGGACACCGGGGAGCTGTTTTTT; CDR3 protein: CASSQGQDPPDTGELFF
D gene: TRBD1; clone size: .; CDR3 length: 11; J gene: TRBJ1-1; V gene: TRBV15; CDR3 DNA: TGTGCCACCCAGGGGACAGGGGGAGCTTTCTTT; CDR3 protein: CATQGTGGAFF
D gene: .; clone size: .; CDR3 length: 14; J gene: TRBJ1-3; V gene: TRBV7-2; CDR3 DNA: TGTGCCAGCAGCTGGGACATTTCTGGAAACACCATATATTTT; CDR3 protein: CASSWDISGNTIYF
D gene: .; clone size: few; CDR3 length: 16; J gene: TRBJ1-1; V gene: TRBV10-3; CDR3 DNA: TGTGCCATCAGTGAGTGGAAGGGGATGTCGGACACTGAAGCTTTCTTT; CDR3 protein: CAISEWKGMSDTEAFF
D gene: TRBD1; clone size: .; CDR3 length: 17; J gene: TRBJ1-4; V gene: TRBV4-1; CDR3 DNA: TGCGCCAGCAGCCACGGACAGGTTCTTCCTTCAAGAGGGAAACTGTTTTTT; CDR3 protein: CASSHGQVLPSRGKLFF
D gene: .; clone size: few; CDR3 length: 14; J gene: TRBJ1-5; V gene: TRBV5-5; CDR3 DNA: TGTGCCAGCAGCTTGGACAGTAAAGGCCAGCCCCAGCATTTT; CDR3 protein: CASSLDSKGQPQHF
D gene: .; clone size: .; CDR3 length: 15; J gene: TRBJ1-1; V gene: TRBV30; CDR3 DNA: TGTGCCTGGAGTGAGGGGCCGGGGGTGAACACTGAAGCTTTCTTT; CDR3 protein: CAWSEGPGVNTEAFF
D gene: .; clone size: .; CDR3 length: 15; J gene: TRBJ1-1; V gene: TRBV6-5; CDR3 DNA: TGTGCCAGCAGTTACTACGGGGGAAGGGGCACTGAAGCTTTCTTT; CDR3 protein: CASSYYGGRGTEAFF
D gene: .; clone size: .; CDR3 length: 11; J gene: TRBJ1-4; V gene: TRBV29-1; CDR3 DNA: TGCAGCGCGAGGACTGATGAAAAACTGTTTTTT; CDR3 protein: CSARTDEKLFF
D gene: .; clone size: .; CDR3 length: 15; J gene: TRBJ1-2; V gene: TRBV7-2; CDR3 DNA: TGTGCCAGCAGCCCGCTCGGGGAGGGGCTGGGGGGCTACACCTTC; CDR3 protein: CASSPLGEGLGGYTF
D gene: TRBD1; clone size: .; CDR3 length: 13; J gene: TRBJ2-3; V gene: TRBV29-1; CDR3 DNA: TGCAGCGCACAGGGGGTACGGACAGATACGCAGTATTTT; CDR3 protein: CSAQGVRTDTQYF
D gene: TRBD1; clone size: .; CDR3 length: 15; J gene: TRBJ1-1; V gene: TRBV15; CDR3 DNA: TGTGCCACCAGCAGAGGGGACAGGCTGAACACTGAAGCTTTCTTT; CDR3 protein: CATSRGDRLNTEAFF
D gene: .; clone size: .; CDR3 length: 16; J gene: TRBJ1-1; V gene: TRBV10-3; CDR3 DNA: TGTGCCATCAGTGAGTCGCCCGGCGGGGGGGACACTGAAGCTTTCTTT; CDR3 protein: CAISESPGGGDTEAFF
D gene: .; clone size: once; CDR3 length: 14; J gene: TRBJ1-6; V gene: TRBV6-2/TRBV6-3; CDR3 DNA: TGTGCCAGCAGCCCCGGAGGGTATAATTCACCCCTCCACTTT; CDR3 protein: CASSPGGYNSPLHF
D gene: .; clone size: .; CDR3 length: 13; J gene: TRBJ1-3; V gene: TRBV28; CDR3 DNA: TGTGCCAGCTGGGGGGTCTCTGGAAACACCATATATTTT; CDR3 protein: CASWGVSGNTIYF